The rows below give T cell receptor beta chains drawn from one sample of a study of blood T cell repertoires in COVID-19. Measured with immunoSEQ multiplex PCR; TCRdb has only the in-frame clones, and not every one. The sample yields tens of thousands of clones, roughly 83% seen once. The source material was peripheral blood. All receptors derive from a man younger than 40 with COVID-19, enrolled during active disease. The CDR3 runs from the conserved cysteine through the conserved F or W. A D gene is named only where the DNA matches it firmly. Some rows mark clone size as missing; the rest say once, few, many or name a class of expanded clone.

clone_size,j_call,d_call,v_call,cdr3_nt,cdr3_aa
once,TRBJ2-7,NA,TRBV7-9,TGTGCCAGCAGCGGGGGGCAGGGTGAAAGCGGGATGGGCCTCGAGCAGTACTTC,CASSGGQGESGMGLEQYF
NA,TRBJ2-3,TRBD1,TRBV6-5,TGTGCCAGCAGTTCGACCGACAGGGGGGTCGATACGCAGTATTTT,CASSSTDRGVDTQYF
NA,TRBJ2-1,NA,TRBV6-4,TGTGCCAGCAGTGGAGGAGATTACAATGAGCAGTTCTTC,CASSGGDYNEQFF
NA,TRBJ2-1,TRBD2,TRBV7-3,TGTGCCAGCAGCGATACTAGCGGGCTATACAATGAGCAGTTCTTC,CASSDTSGLYNEQFF
NA,TRBJ2-1,TRBD2,TRBV2,TGTCGGACTAGCGGGACGTACAATGAGCAGTTCTTC,CRTSGTYNEQFF
NA,TRBJ2-5,NA,TRBV6-5,TGTGCCAGCAGTTACAGGGGGTACCAAGAGACCCAGTACTTC,CASSYRGYQETQYF
NA,TRBJ2-1,TRBD2,TRBV15,TGTGCCACCAGCAGAGCAGCGGGAGGCACATTAAGCTCCTACAATGAGCAGTTCTTC,CATSRAAGGTLSSYNEQFF
NA,TRBJ2-1,TRBD2,TRBV5-1,TGCGCCAGCAGCTTGGGCGGGAGGAACAATGAGCAGTTCTTC,CASSLGGRNNEQFF
NA,TRBJ1-1,NA,TRBV29-1,TGCAGCGTTCTTGAGGGGGAAACTGAAGCTTTCTTT,CSVLEGETEAFF
NA,TRBJ1-6,TRBD1,TRBV27,TGTGCCAGCAGTAGAGACCAGGGGGCCCATAATTCACCCCTCCACTTT,CASSRDQGAHNSPLHF
NA,TRBJ1-3,NA,TRBV29-1,TGCAGCGTAGAGAGACAGGTGGGAAACACCATATATTTT,CSVERQVGNTIYF
NA,TRBJ2-6,NA,TRBV11-2,TGTGCCAGCAGCTTATGGAGTTCGGGGGCCAACGTCCTGACTTTC,CASSLWSSGANVLTF
NA,TRBJ2-6,NA,TRBV5-1,TGCGCCAGCAGCTCCTCGACAGTTGGGGCTGGGGCCAACGTCCTGACTTTC,CASSSSTVGAGANVLTF
NA,TRBJ1-4,NA,TRBV7-9,TGTGCCAGCAGCCCCGAGCCCGGGGTAAAAAATGAAAAACTGTTTTTT,CASSPEPGVKNEKLFF
few,TRBJ1-2,NA,TRBV2,TGTGCCAGCCGGACAGCTAACTATGGCTACACCTTC,CASRTANYGYTF
NA,TRBJ1-5,NA,TRBV7-9,TGTGCCAGCAGCCAAGGGTCGCGAACCGGGGAGCCCCAGCATTTT,CASSQGSRTGEPQHF
once,TRBJ1-3,NA,TRBV28,TGTGCCAGCAGTTCTACCTCACTGTCCGGAAACACCATATATTTT,CASSSTSLSGNTIYF
NA,TRBJ2-6,NA,TRBV29-1,TGCAGCGTTGAACTAAACTCTGGGGCCAACGTCCTGACTTTC,CSVELNSGANVLTF
NA,TRBJ1-1,TRBD1,TRBV13,TGTGCCAGCAGCCTAGGGACCCCGGGACAGGGTAACACTGAAGCTTTCTTT,CASSLGTPGQGNTEAFF
NA,TRBJ2-1,TRBD2,TRBV4-2,TGTGCCAGCAGCCAATTGGGACTAGCGGGAGACAATGAGCAGTTCTTC,CASSQLGLAGDNEQFF